This T cell receptor beta chain was found in a study of blood T cell repertoires in COVID-19 (TCRdb year 2020). A note on the overall study: Samples covering the acute and convalescent phases of COVID-19 were provided by collaborators in the United States, Italy and Spain. A de-identified subject ID, COVID-19 status, age in years and sex were almost always included in the sample metadata. The prospective study material was composed of cDNA or gDNA derived from T cells, B-cell-depleted T cells, or PBMCs. Samples came from the ongoing ImmuneRACE study (first 160 participants) plus 1,254 subjects from 6 global collaborators. Where HLA class I and class II types were available, the types were taken from metadata supplied by the sample provider, not from assay-based typing. Deeply sampled blood TCRbeta repertoires from subjects exposed to, actively infected with, or recovered from COVID-19 were included in the dataset. The repertoires were made available in a free public database intended to serve as a resource for research on the immune response to SARS-CoV-2.

One collaborating source in Seattle enrolled patients during active infection and followed them longitudinally through the course of disease. Collaborating institutions collected whole blood in K2EDTA tubes following their own protocols. For TCRbeta analysis, collaborators shipped samples as frozen whole blood, isolated PBMCs, or DNA extracted from either of those sample types. Inclusive of the bounding cysteine and phenylalanine, the CDR3 is 15 residues long. CDR3 DNA only is kept here, 45 bases in frame from base 1. CDR1 and CDR2, per the germline V gene, are LGHNA and YNFKEQ. Trimming takes 1 base from V and 3 bases from J, and the germline ends sit 10 bases apart. TCRbeta CDR3 regions were amplified from genomic DNA using the immunoSEQ Assay, a bias-controlled multiplex PCR. As for how the authors treated the data: The number of nucleated cells in each sample was estimated from the amplification of reference gene primers within the assay. To quantify the absolute abundance of each unique TCRbeta CDR3 rearrangement, sequence reads were collapsed and filtered. Productive Simpson clonality was computed per sample as the square root of Simpson's diversity index over productive rearrangements. Not all clones reach the TCRdb copy of this immuneACCESS table, which keeps in-frame sequences only. Checked studies attribute under half of the gap to unresolved V genes and leave the rest unexplained. V and J calls and clone size are given by that table; D and trimming were obtained from the DNA. Across this sample there are around 150,000 clones, with 80% to 95% seen only once. Clones ranked in the top ten supply 4.8% of the sample.

The full study reports these points: How much clinical and demographic metadata was included differed by source and by participant, and the metadata was provided uncurated.

The table lists this clone with a few counts. Its specific antigen is unknown. One base away there is no much larger clone; base qualities are not given. The sample taken for sequencing was peripheral blood. The receptor was derived from a man aged 30 to 39 with COVID-19, enrolled during active disease. The chain uses TRBV4-2 and TRBJ1-5; a weak D assignment points to TRBD1 (5 bases agree). CDR3 protein: CASSQGGGINQPQHF. In nucleotide form, the sequence is TGTGCCAGCAGCCAAGGGGGGGGGATCAATCAGCCCCAGCATTTT.